This is a list of T cell receptor beta chains from one sample in a study of cytomegalovirus exposure and HLA in healthy donors. Clones were sequenced by immunoSEQ multiplex PCR, and TCRdb holds only the in-frame ones, with some missing. The sample has some 110,000 clones; 10% to 15% are singletons. Material for sequencing was PBMCs. These receptors were obtained from a man in his forties in good health and CMV-seropositive. CDR3s include the opening cysteine and the closing phenylalanine or tryptophan. A D gene is named only where the DNA matches it firmly. Not all rows give a size; the values are once, few, many and, for expanded clones, a class.

size	J	V	D	CDR3	DNA
.	TRBJ2-7	TRBV9	TRBD1	CASSTRQGRTYEQYF	TGTGCCAGCAGCACCCGACAGGGAAGGACCTACGAGCAGTACTTC
.	TRBJ2-1	TRBV28	TRBD1	CASSTTGGAGNEQFF	TGTGCCAGCAGTACAACAGGGGGCGCGGGTAATGAGCAGTTCTTC
few	TRBJ2-7	TRBV27	TRBD1	CASSLRPGTATYEQYF	TGTGCCAGCAGTTTACGCCCCGGGACAGCGACCTACGAGCAGTACTTC
.	TRBJ1-5	TRBV18	TRBD1	CASSPRVSGTGLEWSNQPQHF	TGTGCCAGCTCACCCCGAGTCTCCGGGACAGGGCTGGAATGGAGCAATCAGCCCCAGCATTTT
few	TRBJ1-2	TRBV10-2	.	CASSVTFTRGGYTF	TGCGCCAGCAGTGTCACCTTTACTCGTGGTGGCTACACCTTC
few	TRBJ2-1	TRBV30	.	CAWSPREVGEQFF	TGTGCCTGGAGTCCCCGCGAGGTCGGTGAGCAGTTCTTC
few	TRBJ2-1	TRBV6-5	TRBD1	CASSDRGVPNEQFF	TGTGCTAGCTCCGACAGGGGTGTACCAAATGAGCAGTTCTTC
.	TRBJ1-1	TRBV6-5	.	CASSKTGPRVTEAFF	TGTGCCAGCAGTAAAACCGGTCCGCGGGTCACTGAAGCTTTCTTT
.	TRBJ2-5	TRBV13	.	CASSFRETQYF	TGTGCCAGCAGCTTTCGAGAGACCCAGTACTTC
few	TRBJ2-1	TRBV5-8	TRBD2	CASSFISGSFEQFF	TGTGCCAGCAGCTTTATTAGCGGGAGTTTTGAGCAGTTCTTC
few	TRBJ1-4	TRBV14	.	CASSQASGMPNEKLFF	TGTGCCAGCAGCCAAGCATCAGGAATGCCTAATGAAAAACTGTTTTTT
.	TRBJ1-3	TRBV2	TRBD1	CASSFGTASGNTIYF	TGTGCCAGCAGTTTCGGGACAGCCTCTGGAAACACCATATATTTT
few	TRBJ2-5	TRBV6-4	.	CASSAPRGETQYF	TGTGCCAGCAGTGCGCCTAGGGGAGAGACCCAGTACTTC
.	TRBJ1-3	TRBV19	.	CASSQGRNAGNTIYF	TGTGCCAGTAGTCAGGGGAGAAATGCTGGAAACACCATATATTTT
.	TRBJ2-3	TRBV27	.	CASSTRGATDTQYF	TGTGCCAGCAGTACCAGGGGAGCCACAGATACGCAGTATTTT
.	TRBJ2-1	TRBV27	.	CASSPQTRGNEQFF	TGTGCCAGCAGTCCCCAGACCAGAGGCAATGAGCAGTTCTTC
few	TRBJ2-3	TRBV2	TRBD2	CASSARLAGKLDTQYF	TGTGCCAGCAGTGCTCGACTAGCGGGAAAGCTAGATACGCAGTATTTT
.	TRBJ1-5	TRBV19	.	CASGGNNQPQHF	TGTGCCTCCGGGGGGAACAATCAGCCCCAGCATTTT
.	TRBJ2-7	TRBV2	TRBD2	CASSPGLAGIHEQYF	TGTGCCAGCAGTCCGGGACTAGCGGGAATCCACGAGCAGTACTTC
few	TRBJ2-7	TRBV13	.	CASSLGQSSYEQYF	TGTGCCAGCAGCTTAGGACAGAGCTCCTACGAGCAGTACTTC
.	TRBJ2-1	TRBV7-9	.	CASSLFSSNNEQFF	TGTGCCAGCAGCTTATTTTCTAGCAACAATGAGCAGTTCTTC
few	TRBJ2-1	TRBV19	.	CASSGTIYSYNEQFF	TGTGCCAGTAGTGGGACAATTTACTCCTACAATGAGCAGTTCTTC
few	TRBJ2-7	TRBV20-1	.	CSAGRFGEQYF	TGCAGTGCGGGCAGGTTCGGCGAGCAGTACTTC
.	TRBJ2-7	TRBV7-2	.	CASSSALGYEQYF	TGTGCCAGCAGCTCCGCCCTAGGTTACGAGCAGTACTTC
.	TRBJ1-5	TRBV27	.	CASSLAGHQPQHF	TGTGCCAGCAGTTTGGCGGGACATCAGCCCCAGCATTTT
few	TRBJ1-1	TRBV5-4	.	CASSLAGGENTEAFF	TGTGCCAGCAGCTTGGCCGGAGGGGAAAACACTGAAGCTTTCTTT
.	TRBJ2-2	TRBV19	.	CASSLGGRYGELFF	TGTGCCAGTAGTCTGGGCGGGCGGTACGGGGAGCTGTTTTTT
.	TRBJ2-7	TRBV4-2	TRBD2	CASSPTLAGDPYEQYF	TGTGCCAGCAGCCCCACCCTAGCGGGAGATCCCTACGAGCAGTACTTC